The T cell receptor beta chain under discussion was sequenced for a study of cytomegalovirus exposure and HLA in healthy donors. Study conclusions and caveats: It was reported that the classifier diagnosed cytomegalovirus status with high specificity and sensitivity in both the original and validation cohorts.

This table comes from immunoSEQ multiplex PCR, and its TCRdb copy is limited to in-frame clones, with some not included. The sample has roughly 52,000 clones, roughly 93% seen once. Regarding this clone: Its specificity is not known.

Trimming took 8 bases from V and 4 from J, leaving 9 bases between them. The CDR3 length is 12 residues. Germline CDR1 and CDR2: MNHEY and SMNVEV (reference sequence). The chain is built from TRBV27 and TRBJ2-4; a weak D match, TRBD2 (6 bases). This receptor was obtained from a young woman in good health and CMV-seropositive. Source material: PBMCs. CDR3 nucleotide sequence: TGTGCCAGCGGGGGGAGTAAAAACATTCAGTACTTC. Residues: CASGGSKNIQYF.